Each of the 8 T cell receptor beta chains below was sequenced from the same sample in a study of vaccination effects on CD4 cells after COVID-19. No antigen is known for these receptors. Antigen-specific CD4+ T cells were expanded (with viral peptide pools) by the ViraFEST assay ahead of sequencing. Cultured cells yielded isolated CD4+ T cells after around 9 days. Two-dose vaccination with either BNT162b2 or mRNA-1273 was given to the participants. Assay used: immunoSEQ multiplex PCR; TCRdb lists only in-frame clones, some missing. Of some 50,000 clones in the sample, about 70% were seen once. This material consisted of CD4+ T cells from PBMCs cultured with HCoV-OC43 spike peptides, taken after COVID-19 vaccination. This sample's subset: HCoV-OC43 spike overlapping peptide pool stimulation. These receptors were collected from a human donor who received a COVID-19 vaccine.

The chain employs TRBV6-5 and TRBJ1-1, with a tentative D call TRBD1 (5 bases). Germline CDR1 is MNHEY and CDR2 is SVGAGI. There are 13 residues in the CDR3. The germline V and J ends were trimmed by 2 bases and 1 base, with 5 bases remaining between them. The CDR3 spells CASSYGQNTEAFF. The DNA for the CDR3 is TGTGCCAGCAGTTACGGACAGAACACTGAAGCTTTCTTT.

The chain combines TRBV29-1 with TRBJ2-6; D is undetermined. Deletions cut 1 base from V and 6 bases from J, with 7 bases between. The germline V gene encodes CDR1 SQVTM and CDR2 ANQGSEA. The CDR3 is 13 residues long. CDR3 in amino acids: CSVEGLVANVLTF. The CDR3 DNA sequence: TGCAGCGTTGAAGGTTTGGTGGCCAACGTCCTGACTTTC.

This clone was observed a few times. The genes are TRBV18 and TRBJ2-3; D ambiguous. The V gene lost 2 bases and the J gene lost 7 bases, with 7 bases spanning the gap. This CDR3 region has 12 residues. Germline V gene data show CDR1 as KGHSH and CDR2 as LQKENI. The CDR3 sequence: CASSPDDNTQYF. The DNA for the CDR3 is TGTGCCAGCTCACCAGATGATAATACGCAGTATTTT. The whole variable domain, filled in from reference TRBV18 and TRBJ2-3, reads NAGVMQNPRHLVRRRGQEARLRCSPMKGHSHVYWYRQLPEEGLKFMVYLQKENIIDESGMPKERFSAEFPKEGPSILRIQQVVRGDSAAYFCASSPDDNTQYFGPGTRLTVL.

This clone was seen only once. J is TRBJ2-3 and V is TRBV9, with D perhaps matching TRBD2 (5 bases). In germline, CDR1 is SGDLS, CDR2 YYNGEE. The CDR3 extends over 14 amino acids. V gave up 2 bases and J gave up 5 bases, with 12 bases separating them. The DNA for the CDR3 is TGTGCCAGCAGCGTTGAGGGAGTGAAAGATACGCAGTATTTT. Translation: CASSVEGVKDTQYF.

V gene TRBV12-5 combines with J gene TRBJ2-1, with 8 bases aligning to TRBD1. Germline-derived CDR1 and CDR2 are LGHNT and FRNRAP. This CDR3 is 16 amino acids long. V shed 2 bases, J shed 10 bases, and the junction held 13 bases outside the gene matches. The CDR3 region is CASGLPTLYRGKEQFF. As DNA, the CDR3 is TGTGCTAGTGGTTTGCCCACTCTTTACAGGGGGAAGGAGCAGTTCTTC.

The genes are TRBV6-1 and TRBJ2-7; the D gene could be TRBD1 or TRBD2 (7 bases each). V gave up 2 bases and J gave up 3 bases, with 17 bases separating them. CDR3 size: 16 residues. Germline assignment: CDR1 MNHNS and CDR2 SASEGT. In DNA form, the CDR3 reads TGTGCCAGCAGTGAAAGGGGGGGACAGCCACACTACGAGCAGTACTTC. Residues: CASSERGGQPHYEQYF.

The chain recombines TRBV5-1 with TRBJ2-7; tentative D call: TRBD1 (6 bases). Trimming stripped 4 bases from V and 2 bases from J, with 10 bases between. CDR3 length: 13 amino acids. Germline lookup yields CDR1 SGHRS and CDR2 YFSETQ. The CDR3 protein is CASSLTGTYEQYF. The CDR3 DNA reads TGCGCCAGCAGCCTGACAGGAACCTACGAGCAGTACTTC. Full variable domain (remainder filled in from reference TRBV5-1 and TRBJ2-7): KAGVTQTPRYLIKTRGQQVTLSCSPISGHRSVSWYQQTPGQGLQFLFEYFSETQRNKGNFPGRFSGRQFSNSRSEMNVSTLELGDSALYLCASSLTGTYEQYFGPGTRLTVT.

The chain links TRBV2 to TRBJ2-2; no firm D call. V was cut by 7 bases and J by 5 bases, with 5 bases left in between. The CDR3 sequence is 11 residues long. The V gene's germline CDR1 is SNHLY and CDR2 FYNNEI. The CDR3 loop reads CASMWTGELFF. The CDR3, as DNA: TGTGCCAGCATGTGGACCGGGGAGCTGTTTTTT.